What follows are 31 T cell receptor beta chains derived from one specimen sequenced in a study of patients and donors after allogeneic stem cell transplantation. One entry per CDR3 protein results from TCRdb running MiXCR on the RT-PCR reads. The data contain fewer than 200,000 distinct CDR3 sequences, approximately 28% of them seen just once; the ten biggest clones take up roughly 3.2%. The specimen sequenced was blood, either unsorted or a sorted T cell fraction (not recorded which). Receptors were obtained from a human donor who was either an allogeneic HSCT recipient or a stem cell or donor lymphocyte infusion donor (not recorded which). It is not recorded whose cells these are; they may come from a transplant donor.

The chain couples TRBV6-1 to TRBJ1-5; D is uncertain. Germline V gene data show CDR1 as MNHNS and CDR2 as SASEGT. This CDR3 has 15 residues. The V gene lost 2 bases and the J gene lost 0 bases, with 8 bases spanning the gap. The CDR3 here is CASSERPDSNQPQHF. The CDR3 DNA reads TGTGCCAGCAGTGAACGACCAGATAGCAATCAGCCCCAGCATTTT.

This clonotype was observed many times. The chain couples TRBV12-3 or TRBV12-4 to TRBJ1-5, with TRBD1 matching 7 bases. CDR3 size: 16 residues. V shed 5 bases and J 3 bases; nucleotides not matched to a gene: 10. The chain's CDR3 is CASSPGQVGFNQPQHF. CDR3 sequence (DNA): TGTGCCAGCAGTCCCGGACAGGTGGGTTTCAATCAGCCCCAGCATTTT.

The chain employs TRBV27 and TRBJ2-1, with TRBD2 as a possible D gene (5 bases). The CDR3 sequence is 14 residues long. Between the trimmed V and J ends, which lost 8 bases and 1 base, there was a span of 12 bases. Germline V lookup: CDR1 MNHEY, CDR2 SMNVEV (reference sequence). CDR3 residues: CASRLAGSYNEQFF. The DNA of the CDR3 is TGTGCCAGCCGTCTAGCCGGATCCTACAATGAGCAGTTCTTC.

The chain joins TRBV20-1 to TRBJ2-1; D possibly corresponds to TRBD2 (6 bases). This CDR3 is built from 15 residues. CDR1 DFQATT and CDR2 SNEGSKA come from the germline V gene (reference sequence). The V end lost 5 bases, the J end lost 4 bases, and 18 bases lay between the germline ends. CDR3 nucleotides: TGCAGTGCTCCCTTACGCCGGGACTTGTACAATGAGCAGTTCTTC. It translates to CSAPLRRDLYNEQFF.

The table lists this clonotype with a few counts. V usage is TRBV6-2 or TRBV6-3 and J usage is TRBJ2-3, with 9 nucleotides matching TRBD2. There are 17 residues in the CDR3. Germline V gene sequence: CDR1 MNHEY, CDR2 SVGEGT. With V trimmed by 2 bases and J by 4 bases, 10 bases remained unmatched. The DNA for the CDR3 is TGTGCCAGCAGTTACCCAACTAGCGGGTGGGGCCCAGATACGCAGTATTTT. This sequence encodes CASSYPTSGWGPDTQYF.

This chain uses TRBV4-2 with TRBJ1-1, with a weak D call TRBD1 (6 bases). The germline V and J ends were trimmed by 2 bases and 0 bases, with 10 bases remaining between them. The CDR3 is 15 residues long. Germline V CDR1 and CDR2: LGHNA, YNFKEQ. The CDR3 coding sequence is TGTGCCAGCAGCCAATCCCCAGGGGTGAACACTGAAGCTTTCTTT. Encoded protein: CASSQSPGVNTEAFF.

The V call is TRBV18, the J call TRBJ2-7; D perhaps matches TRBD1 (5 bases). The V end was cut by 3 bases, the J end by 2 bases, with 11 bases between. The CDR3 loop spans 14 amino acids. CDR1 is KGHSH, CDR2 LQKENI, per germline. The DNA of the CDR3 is TGTGCCAGCTCACCGGGGCAGTCTGCCTACGAGCAGTACTTC. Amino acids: CASSPGQSAYEQYF. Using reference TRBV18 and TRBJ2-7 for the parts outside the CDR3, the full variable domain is NAGVMQNPRHLVRRRGQEARLRCSPMKGHSHVYWYRQLPEEGLKFMVYLQKENIIDESGMPKERFSAEFPKEGPSILRIQQVVRGDSAAYFCASSPGQSAYEQYFGPGTRLTVT.

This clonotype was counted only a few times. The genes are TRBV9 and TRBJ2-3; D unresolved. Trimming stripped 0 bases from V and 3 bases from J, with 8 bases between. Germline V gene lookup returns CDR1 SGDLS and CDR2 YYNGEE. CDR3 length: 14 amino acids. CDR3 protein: CASSVETRTDTQYF. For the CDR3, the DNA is TGTGCCAGCAGCGTAGAGACGCGGACAGATACGCAGTATTTT.

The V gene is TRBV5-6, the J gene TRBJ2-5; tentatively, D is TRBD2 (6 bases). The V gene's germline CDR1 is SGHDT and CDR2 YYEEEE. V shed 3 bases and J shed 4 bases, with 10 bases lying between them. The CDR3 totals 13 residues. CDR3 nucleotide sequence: TGTGCCAGCAGCTGGAGGGCCGGAGAGACCCAGTACTTC. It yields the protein CASSWRAGETQYF.

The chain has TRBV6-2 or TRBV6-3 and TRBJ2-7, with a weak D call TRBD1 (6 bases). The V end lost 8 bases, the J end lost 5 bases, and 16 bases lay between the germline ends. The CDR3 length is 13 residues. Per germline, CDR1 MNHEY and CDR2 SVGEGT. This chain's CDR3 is CASGRDRIDEQYF. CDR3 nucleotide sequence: TGTGCCAGCGGCCGAGACAGGATTGACGAGCAGTACTTC.

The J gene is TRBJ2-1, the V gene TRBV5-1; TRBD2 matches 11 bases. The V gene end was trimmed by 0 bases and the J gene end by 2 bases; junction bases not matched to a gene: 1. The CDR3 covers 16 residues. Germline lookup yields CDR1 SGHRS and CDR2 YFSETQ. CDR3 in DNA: TGCGCCAGCAGCTTGGGACTAGCGGGAACCTACAATGAGCAGTTCTTC. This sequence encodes CASSLGLAGTYNEQFF.

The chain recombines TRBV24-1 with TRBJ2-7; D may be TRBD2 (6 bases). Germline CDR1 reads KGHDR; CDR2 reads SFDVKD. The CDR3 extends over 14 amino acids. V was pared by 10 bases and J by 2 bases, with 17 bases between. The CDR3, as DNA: TGTGCCACTTCCGGGAGCGGAGGAACCTACGAGCAGTACTTC. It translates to CATSGSGGTYEQYF.

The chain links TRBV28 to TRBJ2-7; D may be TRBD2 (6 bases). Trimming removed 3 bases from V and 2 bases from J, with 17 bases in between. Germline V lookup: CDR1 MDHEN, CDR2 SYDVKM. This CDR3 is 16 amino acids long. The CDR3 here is CASSFPGTADPYEQYF. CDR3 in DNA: TGTGCCAGCAGTTTTCCCGGGACTGCGGACCCCTACGAGCAGTACTTC.

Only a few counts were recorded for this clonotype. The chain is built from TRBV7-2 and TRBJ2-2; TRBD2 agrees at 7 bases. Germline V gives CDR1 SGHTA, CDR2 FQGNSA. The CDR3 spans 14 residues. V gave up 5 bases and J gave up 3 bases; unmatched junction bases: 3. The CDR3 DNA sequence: TGTGCCAGCAGCCCTAGCGGATACACCGGGGAGCTGTTTTTT. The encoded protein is CASSPSGYTGELFF.

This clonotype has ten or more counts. CDR3 bases: TGTGCCAGCAGCTCCCGTCGACTAGCGGATCCTTACAATGAGCAGTTCTTC. Encoded protein: CASSSRRLADPYNEQFF. The chain recombines TRBV7-9 with TRBJ2-1; TRBD2 aligns across 9 bases. V dropped 4 bases and J dropped 4; count of bases not matched to a gene: 11. Per the germline V gene, CDR1 is SEHNR and CDR2 is FQNEAQ (reference sequence). The CDR3 has 17 amino acids. Filled out from reference TRBV7-9 and TRBJ2-1, the complete variable domain reads DTGVSQNPRHKITKRGQNVTFRCDPISEHNRLYWYRQTLGQGPEFLTYFQNEAQLEKSRLLSDRFSAERPKGSFSTLEIQRTEQGDSAMYLCASSSRRLADPYNEQFFGPGTRLTVL.

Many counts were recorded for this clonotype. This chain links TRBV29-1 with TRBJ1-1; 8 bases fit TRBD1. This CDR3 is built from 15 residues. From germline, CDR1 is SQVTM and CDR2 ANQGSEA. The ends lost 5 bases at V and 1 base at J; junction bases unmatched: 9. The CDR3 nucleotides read TGCAGCGTTAAACCGGGACAGGTAAGGAACACTGAAGCTTTCTTT. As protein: CSVKPGQVRNTEAFF.

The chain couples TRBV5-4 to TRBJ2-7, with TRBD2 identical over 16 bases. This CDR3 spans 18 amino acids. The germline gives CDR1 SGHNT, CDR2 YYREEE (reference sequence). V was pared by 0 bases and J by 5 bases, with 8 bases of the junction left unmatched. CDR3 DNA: TGTGCCAGCAGCTTGGATGGGACTAGCGGGAGGGCATCCAACGAGCAGTACTTC. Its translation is CASSLDGTSGRASNEQYF. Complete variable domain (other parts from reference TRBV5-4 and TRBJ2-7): ETGVTQSPTHLIKTRGQQVTLRCSSQSGHNTVSWYQQALGQGPQFIFQYYREEENGRGNFPPRFSGLQFPNYSSELNVNALELDDSALYLCASSLDGTSGRASNEQYFGPGTRLTVT.

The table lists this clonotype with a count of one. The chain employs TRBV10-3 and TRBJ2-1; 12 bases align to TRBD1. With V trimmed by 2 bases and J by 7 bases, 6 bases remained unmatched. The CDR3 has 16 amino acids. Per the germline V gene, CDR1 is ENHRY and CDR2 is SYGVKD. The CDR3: CAISELGQGATNEQFF. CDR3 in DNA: TGTGCCATCAGTGAGCTGGGACAGGGGGCAACTAATGAGCAGTTCTTC.

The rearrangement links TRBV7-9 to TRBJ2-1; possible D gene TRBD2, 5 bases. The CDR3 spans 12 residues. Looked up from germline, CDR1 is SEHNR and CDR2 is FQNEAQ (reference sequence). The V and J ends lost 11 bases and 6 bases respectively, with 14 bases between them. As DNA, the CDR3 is TGTGCCGGAGTATCGAGCGGCAATGAGCAGTTCTTC. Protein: CAGVSSGNEQFF.

CDR3 protein: CASSELGEMNTEAFF. The CDR3 DNA sequence: TGTGCCAGCAGTGAATTAGGAGAGATGAACACTGAAGCTTTCTTT. This chain links TRBV25-1 with TRBJ1-1; D not certain. V was clipped by 1 base and J by 0 bases, with 9 bases between them. Germline CDR1 is MGHDK and CDR2 is SYGVNS. This CDR3 has 15 amino acids.

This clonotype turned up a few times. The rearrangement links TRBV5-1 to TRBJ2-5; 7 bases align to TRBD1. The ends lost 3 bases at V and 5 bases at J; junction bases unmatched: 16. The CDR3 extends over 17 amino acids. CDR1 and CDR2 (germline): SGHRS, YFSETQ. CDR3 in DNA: TGCGCCAGCAGCTGGCCTACCGACAAGACAGGGAGCGAGACCCAGTACTTC. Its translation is CASSWPTDKTGSETQYF.

The CDR3 DNA is TGCGCCAGCAGTTTAGCGGGACCTAGCACAGATACGCAGTATTTT. It specifies CASSLAGPSTDTQYF. The chain recombines TRBV5-1 with TRBJ2-3; 8 nucleotides align to TRBD2. Unmatched junction bases numbered 5, after V lost 5 bases and J lost 0 bases. Looked up from germline, CDR1 is SGHRS and CDR2 is YFSETQ. The CDR3 runs 15 residues.

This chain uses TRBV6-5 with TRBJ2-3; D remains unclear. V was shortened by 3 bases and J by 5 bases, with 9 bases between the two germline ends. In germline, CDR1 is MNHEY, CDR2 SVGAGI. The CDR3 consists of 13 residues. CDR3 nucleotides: TGTGCCAGCAGTTATCGGTTGGGAGATACGCAGTATTTT. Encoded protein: CASSYRLGDTQYF.

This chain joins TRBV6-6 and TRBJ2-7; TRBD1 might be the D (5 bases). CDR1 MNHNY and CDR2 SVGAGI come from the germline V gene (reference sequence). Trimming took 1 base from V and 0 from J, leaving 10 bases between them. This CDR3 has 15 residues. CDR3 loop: CASSYFIDSSYEQYF. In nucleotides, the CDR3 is TGTGCCAGCAGTTACTTTATTGACAGCTCCTACGAGCAGTACTTC.

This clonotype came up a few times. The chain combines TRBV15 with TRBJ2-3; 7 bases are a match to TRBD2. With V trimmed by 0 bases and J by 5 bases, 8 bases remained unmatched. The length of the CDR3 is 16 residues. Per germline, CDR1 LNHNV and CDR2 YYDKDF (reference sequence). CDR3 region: CATSRDGGSRRDTQYF. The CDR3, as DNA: TGTGCCACCAGCAGAGATGGCGGGAGTAGAAGAGATACGCAGTATTTT.

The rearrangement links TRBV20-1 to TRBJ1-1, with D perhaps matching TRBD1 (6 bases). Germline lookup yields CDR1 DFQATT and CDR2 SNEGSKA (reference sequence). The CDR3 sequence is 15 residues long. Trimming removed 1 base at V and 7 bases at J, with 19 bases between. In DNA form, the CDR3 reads TGCAGTGCTAGAGGGACACACAGGGTAGAGATTGAAGCTTTCTTT. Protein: CSARGTHRVEIEAFF.

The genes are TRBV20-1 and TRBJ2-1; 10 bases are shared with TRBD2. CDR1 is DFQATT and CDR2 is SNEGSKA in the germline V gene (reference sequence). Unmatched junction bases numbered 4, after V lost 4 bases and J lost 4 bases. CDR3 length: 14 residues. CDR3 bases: TGCAGTGCTACAAGGACTAGCGGATACAATGAGCAGTTCTTC. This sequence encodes CSATRTSGYNEQFF.

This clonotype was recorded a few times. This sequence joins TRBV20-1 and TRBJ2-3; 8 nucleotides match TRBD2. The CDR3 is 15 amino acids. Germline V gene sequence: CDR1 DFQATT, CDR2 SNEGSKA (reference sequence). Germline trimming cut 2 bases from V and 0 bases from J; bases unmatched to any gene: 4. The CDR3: CSARKASGSTDTQYF. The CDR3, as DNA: TGCAGTGCTAGAAAGGCTAGCGGGAGCACAGATACGCAGTATTTT.

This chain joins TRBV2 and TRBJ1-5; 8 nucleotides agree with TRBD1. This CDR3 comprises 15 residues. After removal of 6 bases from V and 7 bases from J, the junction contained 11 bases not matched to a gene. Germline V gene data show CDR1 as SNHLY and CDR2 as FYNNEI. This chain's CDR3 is CASRDRVRRGQPQHF. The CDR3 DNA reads TGTGCCAGCAGGGACAGGGTTAGGCGAGGACAGCCCCAGCATTTT. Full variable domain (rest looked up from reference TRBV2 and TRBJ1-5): EPEVTQTPSHQVTQMGQEVILRCVPISNHLYFYWYRQILGQKVEFLVSFYNNEISEKSEIFDDQFSVERPDGSNFTLKIRSTKLEDSAMYFCASRDRVRRGQPQHFGDGTRLSIL.

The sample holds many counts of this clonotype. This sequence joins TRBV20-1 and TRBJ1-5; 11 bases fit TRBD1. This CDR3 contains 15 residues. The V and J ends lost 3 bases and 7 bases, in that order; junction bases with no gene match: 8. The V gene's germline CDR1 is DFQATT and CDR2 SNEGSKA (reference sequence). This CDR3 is CSARDRGLLWQPQHF. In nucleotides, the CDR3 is TGCAGTGCTAGGGACAGGGGGCTCTTATGGCAGCCCCAGCATTTT.

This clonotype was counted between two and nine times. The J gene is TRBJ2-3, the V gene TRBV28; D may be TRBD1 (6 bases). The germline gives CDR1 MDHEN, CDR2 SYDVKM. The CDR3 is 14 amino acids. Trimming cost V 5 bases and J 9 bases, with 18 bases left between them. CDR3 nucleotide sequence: TGTGCCAGCAGTCCGGGACGGAAACAGGGAACGCAGTATTTT. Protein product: CASSPGRKQGTQYF.